This T cell receptor beta chain was identified in a study of immune heterogeneity within non-small cell lung tumors. Study in general: Tumors were classified as 4 squamous cell carcinomas, 10 non-squamous carcinomas and 1 not otherwise specified.

In germline, CDR1 is SGHRS, CDR2 YFSETQ. Trimming shortened V by 3 bases and J by 6 bases, and 13 bases separated the two germline ends. The CDR3 spans 14 residues. Findings and limits, study-wide: Local T-cell clonality tracked local tumor mutational burden, showing a moderate yet significant relationship (R roughly 0.31). Recurrence of identical dominant CDR3 beta clonotypes was observed across tumor sites within a patient, alongside site-unique high-frequency clones.

Multiplex PCR with 32 V and 13 J primers amplified TCR beta CDR3. Each CDR3 protein is one row after TCRdb ran MiXCR on the multiplex PCR reads. The repertoire consists of around 3,000 distinct CDR3 sequences, with approximately 45% occurring once and the leading ten covering approximately 50%. By sample share, this clonotype is medium-sized. Its antigen is still unknown. TCRs were amplified from approximately 600 ng gDNA of bulk tumor per sample. Several far-apart biopsies were taken per primary tumor during surgery. It was patients with untreated, newly diagnosed non-small cell lung cancer who underwent curative surgery. Surgery with curative intent was being performed on the donors, who were newly diagnosed non-small cell lung cancer patients.

The chain has TRBV5-1 and TRBJ2-1; D might be TRBD2 (5 bases). Sequenced sample: lung tumor tissue. The clonotype was recovered from a man aged 60 to 69 with non-small cell lung cancer. CDR3 nucleotides: TGCGCCAGCAGCTGGGCACTAGATCTCAATGAGCAGTTCTTC. Protein product: CASSWALDLNEQFF.